A selection of T cell receptor beta chains follows, all from one sample in a study of blood T cells in healthy people across ages. TCRdb re-called the 5' RACE reads through MiXCR, storing one row per CDR3 protein. The data contain 450,000 to 700,000 distinct CDR3 sequences, 25% to 30% of them singletons. Material for sequencing was blood. Receptors originate from a woman aged 70 to 79 in good health. CDR3s leave out the opening cysteine and the closing phenylalanine or tryptophan. A D gene is named only where the DNA matches it firmly.

v_call d_call cdr3_aa
TRBV29-1 - SVRQSTNEKLF
TRBV20-1 - SARYLGNEQY
TRBV20-1 - SAPQQGPEETQY
TRBV7-3 - ANSLMGGTSTDTQY
TRBV27 - ASSLGWSGDQPQH
TRBV9 - ASSVQPTVEETQY
TRBV7-7 TRBD2 ASSPSGGRGGTQY
TRBV12-3/TRBV12-4 - ASSLASRSQETQY
TRBV5-1 - ASSGSPGLDLVNEQF
TRBV20-1 TRBD1 SSWLGGPGRTEAF
TRBV20-1 TRBD2 SARWGGSGELF
TRBV3-1 TRBD1 ASSQTGSGANVLT
TRBV5-1 - ASTPLDANYGYT
TRBV10-3 - AVHRGPIDTQY
TRBV3-1 TRBD1 ASSSTGGPEAF
TRBV7-2 - ASSLSSASYEQY
TRBV10-3 - AISVRVPDEQY
TRBV7-9 - ASSLARGQEQY
TRBV20-1 - SARRASDEQY
TRBV5-1 - ASSLGTVGTEAF
TRBV6-2/TRBV6-3 - ASSGTRTSNEQF
TRBV7-3 TRBD2 ASSRTSGNTGELF
TRBV9 - ASSVGGGGPNYNEQF
TRBV5-6 - ASSLAGRGGSPLH
TRBV6-6 - ASSTSDTQY
TRBV20-1 TRBD2 SATSGTNTDTQY
TRBV12-3/TRBV12-4 - ASSPVGYYGYT
TRBV7-2 - ASSLGAGNTIY
TRBV7-9 - ASSLRATSHEQY
TRBV10-3 TRBD1 AIGGQVNPNYGYT
TRBV24-1 - ATSGHGTSNQPQH
TRBV15 TRBD2 ATSRDGSGGAGTYNEQF
TRBV7-3 - ASSLFLRQGGANVLT
TRBV20-1 - SASIPMTSPNEQF
TRBV7-9 TRBD2 ASSRPSGADVETQY
TRBV27 - ASGYSPDMIGYT
TRBV7-9 TRBD1 ASSPIGQVDGYT
TRBV6-2/TRBV6-3 TRBD1 ASRGAGQGYNEQF
TRBV12-5 - ASGQLGARGGYT
TRBV2 - ASSERRRGTEAF
TRBV12-3/TRBV12-4 TRBD2 ASSLRPAGVTDTQY
TRBV2 - ASRDQAYNEQF
TRBV7-2 TRBD1 ASSSGTGFSKGNTIY
TRBV12-3/TRBV12-4 - ASSRQGTEQY
TRBV7-9 - ASEGQSSYEQY
TRBV29-1 TRBD1 SVGDRGSEAF
TRBV12-5 TRBD2 ASGPGTSGGNPLETQY
TRBV3-1 - ASSQYGINGNIQY
TRBV9 TRBD1 ASSGRDRVTETQY
TRBV5-5 TRBD2 ASSSRPTGGTQY
TRBV29-1 - SVAGSGNTEAF
TRBV12-3/TRBV12-4 TRBD2 ASSRGLAGGNEQF